A single sample gave rise to the 28 T cell receptor beta chains below, sequenced in a study of response to subunit inactivated influenza vaccine. A single record per CDR3 protein comes from TCRdb applying MiXCR to the RT-PCR reads. The sample lists 800,000 or so distinct CDR3 sequences; less than 25% were seen once. The source material was PBMCs from blood, sampled approximately 5 days after vaccination. The receptors were sampled from a man aged 45-65 years who received an inactivated influenza vaccine.

This chain uses TRBV5-1 with TRBJ2-5; 9 bases map to TRBD1. The CDR3 covers 16 residues. Looked up from germline, CDR1 is SGHRS and CDR2 is YFSETQ. J lost 4 bases, V lost 2 bases, and 9 bases had no gene match. The CDR3: CASSLTGQGWGETQYF. The CDR3 DNA follows: TGCGCCAGCAGCTTAACAGGACAGGGGTGGGGAGAGACCCAGTACTTC.

This clonotype was seen a few times. The chain recombines TRBV7-9 with TRBJ1-6; TRBD1 is a possible D gene (6 bases). This CDR3 comprises 14 residues. V lost 4 bases and J lost 8, with 12 bases in between. The germline gives CDR1 SEHNR, CDR2 FQNEAQ (reference sequence). For the CDR3, the DNA is TGTGCCAGCAGCTCCTCAGGGGTTGATTCACCCCTCCACTTT. This gives the protein CASSSSGVDSPLHF.

This clonotype came up a few times. This chain connects TRBV5-1 to TRBJ2-1; D might be TRBD1 (7 bases). V was trimmed by 3 bases and J by 6 bases, leaving 10 bases between them. Per the germline V gene, CDR1 is SGHRS and CDR2 is YFSETQ. The CDR3 spans 13 residues. The CDR3 DNA sequence: TGCGCCAGCAGCTACCAGGGGGGCAATGAGCAGTTCTTC. Translating gives CASSYQGGNEQFF.

This clonotype turned up a few times. The chain joins TRBV4-1 to TRBJ2-1; D is uncertain. This CDR3 comprises 14 residues. Germline values: CDR1 MGHRA, CDR2 YSYEKL. Trimming pared 3 bases from V and 1 base from J, leaving 7 bases between. CDR3 amino acids: CASSHTGSYNEQFF. In nucleotides, the CDR3 is TGCGCCAGCAGCCATACTGGTTCCTACAATGAGCAGTTCTTC.

The rearrangement uses TRBV6-1 and TRBJ2-7; weak D call: TRBD1 (7 bases). The germline V gene encodes CDR1 MNHNS and CDR2 SASEGT. The CDR3 has 14 amino acids. V was cut by 5 bases and J by 7 bases, with 18 bases left in between. CDR3 residues: CASSPAGGGREQYF. The CDR3 DNA sequence: TGTGCCAGCAGTCCCGCAGGGGGTGGGAGGGAGCAGTACTTC.

This chain connects TRBV15 to TRBJ2-3, with TRBD1 as a possible D gene (5 bases). V was trimmed by 6 bases and J by 2 bases, leaving 9 bases between them. The CDR3 length is 13 residues. CDR1 is LNHNV, CDR2 YYDKDF, per germline (reference sequence). The CDR3 region is CATRETVTDTQYF. DNA for the CDR3: TGTGCCACCAGGGAGACAGTCACAGATACGCAGTATTTT.

This clonotype was picked up a small number of times. The rearrangement uses TRBV28 and TRBJ2-5, with 7 nucleotides matching TRBD1. Germline CDR1 reads MDHEN; CDR2 reads SYDVKM. After removal of 7 bases from V and 4 bases from J, the junction contained 15 bases not matched to a gene. This CDR3 contains 16 residues. The CDR3 reads CASTSSGTAFGETQYF. The CDR3 nucleotides are TGTGCCAGCACTTCGTCCGGGACAGCCTTCGGAGAGACCCAGTACTTC.

This chain joins TRBV7-8 and TRBJ2-7; D is ambiguous. This CDR3 has 14 residues. Germline CDR1 is SGHVS and CDR2 is FQNEAQ. Deletions cut 0 bases from V and 2 bases from J, with 8 bases between. The chain's CDR3 is CASSLALTAYEQYF. CDR3 coding DNA: TGTGCCAGCAGCTTAGCGCTTACAGCCTACGAGCAGTACTTC.

The J gene is TRBJ1-1, the V gene TRBV20-1; D remains ambiguous. V shed 6 bases and J shed 1 base, with 12 bases lying between them. CDR3 length: 13 residues. In germline, CDR1 is DFQATT, CDR2 SNEGSKA (reference sequence). CDR3 region: CSAPVLGNTEAFF. In DNA, the CDR3 is TGCAGTGCCCCGGTCTTGGGGAACACTGAAGCTTTCTTT.

This clonotype was counted a few times. The rearrangement links TRBV20-1 to TRBJ2-7; a possible D gene is TRBD1 (5 bases). The CDR3 length is 13 residues. V was cut by 4 bases and J by 2 bases, with 12 bases left in between. Germline V lookup: CDR1 DFQATT, CDR2 SNEGSKA (reference sequence). The CDR3 here is CSATGHRPYEQYF. The CDR3 nucleotides are TGCAGTGCTACCGGACATCGTCCCTACGAGCAGTACTTC.

The genes are TRBV20-1 and TRBJ2-7; D possibly corresponds to TRBD1 (5 bases). Germline lookup yields CDR1 DFQATT and CDR2 SNEGSKA (reference sequence). V lost 6 bases and J lost 0, with 9 bases in between. The CDR3 is 12 amino acids. CDR3: CSAQDNSYEQYF. Here the CDR3 DNA reads TGCAGTGCCCAGGACAACTCCTACGAGCAGTACTTC.

The chain combines TRBV28 with TRBJ2-1; 8 nucleotides align to TRBD2. This CDR3 has 16 residues. Germline CDR1 reads MDHEN; CDR2 reads SYDVKM. J lost 7 bases, V lost 5 bases, and 13 bases had no gene match. The DNA for the CDR3 is TGTGCCAGCAGTCCCCCCAGACTAGCGTTAGGGAATGAGCAGTTCTTC. The encoded protein is CASSPPRLALGNEQFF.

This clonotype was observed a handful of times. In DNA form, the CDR3 reads TGCGCCAGCAGCCAAGGTCTAGCGGGGATTTACAATGAGCAGTTCTTC. It yields the protein CASSQGLAGIYNEQFF. The J gene is TRBJ2-1, the V gene TRBV4-3; 9 nucleotides line up with TRBD2. CDR1 is LGHNA and CDR2 is YSLEER in the germline V gene. The length of the CDR3 is 16 residues. V was clipped by 1 base and J by 4 bases; unmatched bases: 5.

The V and J genes are TRBV7-2 and TRBJ2-7; 8 bases are a match to TRBD2. V shed 1 base and J 3 bases; nucleotides not matched to a gene: 5. Germline V gene lookup returns CDR1 SGHTA and CDR2 FQGNSA. This CDR3 contains 15 residues. The CDR3 DNA reads as TGTGCCAGCAGCTTAGTTAGCGGGGAAGGCTACGAGCAGTACTTC. It specifies CASSLVSGEGYEQYF.

There are a few counts of this clonotype. The rearrangement uses TRBV5-1 and TRBJ2-5; D is ambiguous. The CDR3 sequence is 13 residues long. Germline CDR1 SGHRS, CDR2 YFSETQ. V was pared by 0 bases and J by 5 bases, with 8 bases between. CDR3 nucleotides: TGCGCCAGCAGCTTGGAGGCCAGGGAGACCCAGTACTTC. It codes for CASSLEARETQYF.

This clonotype was found a few times. The rearrangement links TRBV9 to TRBJ1-1, with D uncertain. This CDR3 has 15 residues. V lost 0 bases, J lost 4 bases, and 13 bases lay in between. CDR1 is SGDLS, CDR2 YYNGEE, per germline. The CDR3 here is CASSVGRAPGTEAFF. The DNA for the CDR3 is TGTGCCAGCAGCGTAGGTAGGGCGCCGGGCACTGAAGCTTTCTTT.

This clonotype was counted only a few times. V is TRBV4-1 and J is TRBJ2-1, with D uncertain. Trimming shortened V by 4 bases and J by 6 bases, and 10 bases separated the two germline ends. The germline V gene encodes CDR1 MGHRA and CDR2 YSYEKL. This CDR3 comprises 13 residues. CDR3 DNA sequence: TGCGCCAGCAGCCCTATTTGGGGCAATGAGCAGTTCTTC. Amino acids: CASSPIWGNEQFF.

The chain carries TRBV27 and TRBJ1-2; D is unresolved. V dropped 5 bases and J dropped 3 bases, with 10 bases sitting between them. Germline CDR1 and CDR2: MNHEY and SMNVEV (reference sequence). The CDR3 sequence is 13 residues long. The CDR3 DNA reads as TGTGCCAGCAGTCACCCCGGGGACTATGGCTACACCTTC. Translating gives CASSHPGDYGYTF.

V gene TRBV12-3 or TRBV12-4 combines with J gene TRBJ2-4; 11 bases agree with TRBD1. The CDR3 runs 15 residues. V was pared by 6 bases and J by 7 bases, with 8 bases of the junction left unmatched. The CDR3 DNA reads as TGTGCCAGCAGCCCCCAAGGACAGGGGGCCAACATTCAGTACTTC. Protein sequence: CASSPQGQGANIQYF.

The rearrangement joins TRBV20-1 to TRBJ2-7, with D perhaps TRBD1 (5 bases). The V gene's germline CDR1 is DFQATT and CDR2 SNEGSKA (reference sequence). The CDR3 is 15 residues long. The V gene lost 1 base and the J gene lost 3 bases, with 16 bases spanning the gap. Here the CDR3 DNA reads TGCAGTGCTAGAGCCCGACAGACCGAGTTCTACGAGCAGTACTTC. This translates into CSARARQTEFYEQYF.

This clonotype has ten or more counts. V gene TRBV20-1 combines with J gene TRBJ2-7; 10 bases are a match to TRBD2. The V segment lost 2 bases and the J segment 3 bases; nucleotides outside the gene matches: 1. The CDR3 extends over 13 amino acids. The germline gives CDR1 DFQATT, CDR2 SNEGSKA (reference sequence). In nucleotides, the CDR3 is TGCAGTGCTAGACGGACTAGCGGCTACGAGCAGTACTTC. It encodes CSARRTSGYEQYF.

The rearrangement joins TRBV28 to TRBJ1-1; 8 bases agree with TRBD1. Germline V lookup: CDR1 MDHEN, CDR2 SYDVKM. V lost 1 base to trimming and J lost 11 bases; unmatched junction nucleotides: 12. The length of the CDR3 is 15 residues. The CDR3 sequence is CASSLSGGLRENAFF. The CDR3 DNA reads as TGTGCCAGCAGTTTATCAGGGGGCCTCAGGGAGAACGCTTTCTTT. Using reference TRBV28 and TRBJ1-1 for the parts outside the CDR3, the full variable domain is DVKVTQSSRYLVKRTGEKVFLECVQDMDHENMFWYRQDPGLGLRLIYFSYDVKMKEKGDIPEGYSVSREKKERFSLILESASTNQTSMYLCASSLSGGLRENAFFGQGTRLTVV.

The chain links TRBV10-2 to TRBJ2-1; 9 positions agree with TRBD2. J was trimmed by 3 bases and V by 4 bases; bases with no gene match: 4. The CDR3 runs to 15 residues. Germline V gene data show CDR1 as WSHSY and CDR2 as SAAADI. CDR3 nucleotides: TGCGCCAGCAGTGTTTTAGCGGGGGACTACAATGAGCAGTTCTTC. This sequence encodes CASSVLAGDYNEQFF.

The chain joins TRBV10-2 to TRBJ2-7; D perhaps matches TRBD2 (5 bases). The length of the CDR3 is 14 residues. Germline CDR1 reads WSHSY; CDR2 reads SAAADI. V was clipped by 9 bases and J by 0 bases, with 15 bases between them. The CDR3: CASTDYRDSYEQYF. As DNA, the CDR3 is TGCGCCAGTACGGATTACCGGGACTCCTACGAGCAGTACTTC.

The genes are TRBV27 and TRBJ2-4; no clear D. V lost 3 bases to trimming and J lost 2 bases, with 8 bases between them. The germline V gene encodes CDR1 MNHEY and CDR2 SMNVEV (reference sequence). The CDR3 covers 14 residues. CDR3 sequence (DNA): TGTGCCAGCAGTTTCAGTGGGCCCAAAAACATTCAGTACTTC. This gives the protein CASSFSGPKNIQYF.

CDR3 region: CASSTSGGAGQETQYF. The CDR3 DNA reads as TGTGCCAGTAGTACCAGCGGGGGGGCGGGTCAAGAGACCCAGTACTTC. The chain joins TRBV19 to TRBJ2-5; TRBD2 aligns across 10 bases. This CDR3 spans 16 amino acids. The germline CDR1 and CDR2 sequences are LNHDA and SQIVND (reference sequence). V dropped 4 bases and J dropped 2; count of bases not matched to a gene: 7.

This sequence joins TRBV5-6 and TRBJ1-4, with D maybe TRBD1 (6 bases). The ends were cut back, 3 bases at V and 0 bases at J, with 9 bases in the middle. From germline, CDR1 is SGHDT and CDR2 YYEEEE. This CDR3 comprises 15 residues. CDR3 DNA sequence: TGTGCCAGCAGCTGGGGGGCTACAACTAATGAAAAACTGTTTTTT. Its protein product is CASSWGATTNEKLFF.

The sample holds a few counts of this clonotype. This chain uses TRBV25-1 with TRBJ2-1; 9 positions agree with TRBD2. The CDR3 contains 16 residues. Germline values: CDR1 MGHDK, CDR2 SYGVNS. With 3 bases clipped from V and 4 bases from J, the junction kept 7 bases outside the gene matches. CDR3 in amino acids: CASSDVLTSGYNEQFF. DNA of the CDR3: TGTGCCAGCAGTGATGTTCTGACTAGCGGATACAATGAGCAGTTCTTC.